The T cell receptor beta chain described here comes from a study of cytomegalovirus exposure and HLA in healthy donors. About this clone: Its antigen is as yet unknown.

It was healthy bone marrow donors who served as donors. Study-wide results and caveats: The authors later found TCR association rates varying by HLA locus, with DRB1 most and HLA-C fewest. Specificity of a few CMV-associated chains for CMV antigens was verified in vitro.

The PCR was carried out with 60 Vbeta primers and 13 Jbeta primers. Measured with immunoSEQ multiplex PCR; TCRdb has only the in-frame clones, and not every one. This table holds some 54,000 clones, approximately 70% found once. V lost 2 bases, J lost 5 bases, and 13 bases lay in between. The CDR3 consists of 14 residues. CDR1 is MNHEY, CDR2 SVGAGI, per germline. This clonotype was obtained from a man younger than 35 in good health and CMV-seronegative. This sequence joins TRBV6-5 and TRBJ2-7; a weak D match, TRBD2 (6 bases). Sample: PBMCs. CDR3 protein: CASSYGGGLDEQYF. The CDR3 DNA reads TGTGCCAGCAGTTACGGGGGAGGTCTCGACGAGCAGTACTTC.